This T cell receptor (beta chain) was captured in a study of beta chain features in type 1 diabetes. The study, taken as a whole, reports: Over-representation of high TCR-expressing cells was a possible consequence of cDNA sequencing. Comparison showed that naive, central memory and Treg TCRB repertoires appeared more similar among patients than among healthy donors.

CD4+ naive, central memory, regulatory and stem cell-like memory subsets were isolated by sorting on CD45RO/CCR7/CD25/CD127/CD95/CD27. Note on this clone: Its antigen is still unknown.

Expressed TCRB transcripts got sequenced, as all isolated RNA was reverse transcribed. The table came from immunoSEQ multiplex PCR; TCRdb's copy has only in-frame clones and leaves some out. The table records a few hundred thousand clones, under 13% of them present only once. The CDR3 consists of 16 residues. CDR1 MNHNY and CDR2 SVGAGI come from the germline V gene (reference sequence). Trimming cost V 5 bases and J 0 bases; bases outside gene matches: 7. Source material: central memory CD4+ T cells from blood. The V call is TRBV6-6, the J call TRBJ1-1, with 9 nucleotides matching TRBD1. The sequence came from a man aged 18 to 30 in good health. CDR3 in DNA: TGTGCCAGCAGTCAATGGGGGACAGGGATGAACACTGAAGCTTTCTTT. As protein: CASSQWGTGMNTEAFF.